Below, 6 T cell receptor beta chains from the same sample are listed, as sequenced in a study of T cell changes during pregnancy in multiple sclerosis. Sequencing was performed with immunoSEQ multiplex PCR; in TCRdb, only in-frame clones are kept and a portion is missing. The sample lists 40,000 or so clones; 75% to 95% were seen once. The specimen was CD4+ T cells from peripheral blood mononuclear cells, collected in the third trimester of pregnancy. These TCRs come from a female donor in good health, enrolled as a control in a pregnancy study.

CDR3 sequence: CASSFSGRVLSTDTQYF. The CDR3, as DNA: TGTGCCAGCAGCTTTAGCGGGAGGGTCCTTAGCACAGATACGCAGTATTTT. The chain joins TRBV5-6 to TRBJ2-3, with 11 bases fitting TRBD2. After removal of 2 bases from V and 0 bases from J, the junction contained 5 bases not matched to a gene. The CDR3 loop spans 17 amino acids. Germline CDR1 and CDR2: SGHDT and YYEEEE.

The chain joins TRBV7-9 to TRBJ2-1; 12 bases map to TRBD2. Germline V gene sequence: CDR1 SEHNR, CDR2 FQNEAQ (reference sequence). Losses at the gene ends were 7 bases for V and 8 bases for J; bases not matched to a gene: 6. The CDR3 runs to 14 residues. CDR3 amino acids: CASTRLAGVDEQFF. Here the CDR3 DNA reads TGTGCCAGCACTAGACTAGCGGGAGTGGATGAGCAGTTCTTC.

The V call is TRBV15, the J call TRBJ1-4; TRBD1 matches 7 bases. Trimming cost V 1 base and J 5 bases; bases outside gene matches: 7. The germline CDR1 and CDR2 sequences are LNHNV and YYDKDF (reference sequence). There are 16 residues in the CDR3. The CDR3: CATSRGFRDSNEKLFF. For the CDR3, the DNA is TGTGCCACCAGCAGAGGATTTCGGGACAGCAATGAAAAACTGTTTTTT.

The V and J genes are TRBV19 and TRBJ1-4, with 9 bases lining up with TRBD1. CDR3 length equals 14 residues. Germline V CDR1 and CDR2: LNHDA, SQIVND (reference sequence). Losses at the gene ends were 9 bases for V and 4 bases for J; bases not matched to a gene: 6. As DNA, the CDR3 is TGTGCCAGCCAACCGGGACAGGGTAATGAAAAACTGTTTTTT. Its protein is CASQPGQGNEKLFF.

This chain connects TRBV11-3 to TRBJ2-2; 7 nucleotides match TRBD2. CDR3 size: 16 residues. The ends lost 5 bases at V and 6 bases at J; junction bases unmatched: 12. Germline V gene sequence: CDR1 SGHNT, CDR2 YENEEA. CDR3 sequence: CASSPHGGINPGELFF. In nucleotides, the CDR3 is TGTGCCAGCAGCCCCCACGGGGGGATTAATCCCGGGGAGCTGTTTTTT.

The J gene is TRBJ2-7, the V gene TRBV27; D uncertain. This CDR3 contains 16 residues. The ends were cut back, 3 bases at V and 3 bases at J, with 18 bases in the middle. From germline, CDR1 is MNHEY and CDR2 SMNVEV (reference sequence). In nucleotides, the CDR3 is TGTGCCAGCAGTTTCCTCCCCTCCCCTCAGGTCTACGAGCAGTACTTC. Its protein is CASSFLPSPQVYEQYF.